Listed below are T cell receptor beta chains from one sample, sequenced in a study of shared clonotypes between healthy human individuals. The repertoire was sequenced with immunoSEQ multiplex PCR; TCRdb's copy has only in-frame clones and lacks some. This table has approximately 2.4 million clones, about 94% appearing once. The sequenced sample consisted of naive CD4+ T cells sorted from blood. The source is a man between 18 and 29 years old in good health. CDR3s include the opening cysteine and the closing phenylalanine or tryptophan. Each record gives: J gene, V gene, clone size, D gene, CDR3 DNA, CDR3 protein. The D gene is left open where the match is weak. Expanded clones get a size class; other rows say once, few or many, or leave the size out.

j_gene: TRBJ2-3; v_gene: TRBV7-2; abundance: NA; d_gene: NA; CDR3nt: TGTGCCAGCAGCTTAGCGGGCGCTAGCCCTAGCACAGATACGCAGTATTTT; CDR3aa: CASSLAGASPSTDTQYF
j_gene: TRBJ1-2; v_gene: TRBV5-1; abundance: NA; d_gene: NA; CDR3nt: TGCGCCAGCAGCTCCAGGGGAGAGGGCTACACCTTC; CDR3aa: CASSSRGEGYTF
j_gene: TRBJ2-5; v_gene: TRBV7-2; abundance: NA; d_gene: NA; CDR3nt: TGTGCCAGCAGGCCTTCTAGGTTAATAGAGACCCAGTACTTC; CDR3aa: CASRPSRLIETQYF
j_gene: TRBJ2-3; v_gene: TRBV10-3; abundance: NA; d_gene: TRBD1; CDR3nt: TGTGCCATCAGTACCGGGACAGGGGGCGCGAGCTCAGATACGCAGTATTTT; CDR3aa: CAISTGTGGASSDTQYF
j_gene: TRBJ2-7; v_gene: TRBV4-1; abundance: NA; d_gene: TRBD1; CDR3nt: TGCGCCAGCAGCCAGGCCGACAGGGCCACCATCTACGAGCAGTACTTC; CDR3aa: CASSQADRATIYEQYF
j_gene: TRBJ2-7; v_gene: TRBV10-3; abundance: NA; d_gene: NA; CDR3nt: TGTGCCATCGGCGGGGGCTTAAGCTCCTACGAGCAGTACTTC; CDR3aa: CAIGGGLSSYEQYF
j_gene: TRBJ2-5; v_gene: TRBV6-1; abundance: NA; d_gene: TRBD1; CDR3nt: TGTGCCAGCAGGGAACTCGGGACAGAGGGAGAGACCCAGTACTTC; CDR3aa: CASRELGTEGETQYF
j_gene: TRBJ1-1; v_gene: TRBV5-1; abundance: NA; d_gene: TRBD1; CDR3nt: TGCGCCAGCAGCTCCCGGACAGGGAGTTCTGAAGCTTTCTTT; CDR3aa: CASSSRTGSSEAFF
j_gene: TRBJ1-2; v_gene: TRBV4-3; abundance: NA; d_gene: NA; CDR3nt: TGCGCCAGCAGCCCCGCTCTGGGGGGGAACTATGGCTACACCTTC; CDR3aa: CASSPALGGNYGYTF
j_gene: TRBJ2-3; v_gene: TRBV7-2; abundance: NA; d_gene: NA; CDR3nt: TGTGCCAGCAGACCCGGGGGGCCCCCAGATACGCAGTATTTT; CDR3aa: CASRPGGPPDTQYF
j_gene: TRBJ1-6; v_gene: TRBV5-6; abundance: once; d_gene: NA; CDR3nt: TGTGCCAGCAGCTTGGACGGACGGGAGAATTCACCCCTCCACTTT; CDR3aa: CASSLDGRENSPLHF